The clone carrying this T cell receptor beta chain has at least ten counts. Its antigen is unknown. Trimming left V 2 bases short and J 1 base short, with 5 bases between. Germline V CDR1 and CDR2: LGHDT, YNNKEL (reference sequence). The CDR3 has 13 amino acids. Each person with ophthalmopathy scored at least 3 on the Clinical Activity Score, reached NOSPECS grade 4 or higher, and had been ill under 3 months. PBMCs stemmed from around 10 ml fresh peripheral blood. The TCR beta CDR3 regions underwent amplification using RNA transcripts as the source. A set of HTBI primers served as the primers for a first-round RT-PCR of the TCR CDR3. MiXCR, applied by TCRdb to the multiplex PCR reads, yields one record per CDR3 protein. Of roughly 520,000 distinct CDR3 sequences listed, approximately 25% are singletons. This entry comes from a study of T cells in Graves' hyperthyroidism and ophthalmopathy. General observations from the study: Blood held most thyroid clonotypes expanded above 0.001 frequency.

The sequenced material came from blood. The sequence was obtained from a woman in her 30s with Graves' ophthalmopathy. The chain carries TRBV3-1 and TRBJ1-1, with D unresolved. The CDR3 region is CASSQSRNTEAFF. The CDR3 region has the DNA TGTGCCAGCAGCCAAAGTCGGAACACTGAAGCTTTCTTT.